A selection of T cell receptor beta chains follows, all from one sample in a study of identical twins. Each CDR3 protein is one row after TCRdb ran MiXCR on the 5' RACE reads. Seen here are 500,000 to 550,000 distinct CDR3 sequences, 20% to 25% observed once, and the top ten hold roughly 0.91%. These sequences were also reported in another study, on T cells expressing NK-cell markers.

The specimen was CD4+ T cells sorted from blood. These receptors came from a woman aged 18-29 years in good health. The CDR3 runs from the conserved cysteine through the conserved F or W. D genes are given only for firm matches. Not every row has a clone size; where given, it reads once, few, many or a size class.

CDR3nt	CDR3aa	abundance	d_gene	v_gene	j_gene
TGTGCCAGCAGCTTGGGGGACAGGGGGCAGAACTATGGCTACACCTTC	CASSLGDRGQNYGYTF	-	TRBD1	TRBV7-9	TRBJ1-2
TGTGCCAGCAGCATTAGGACAGGCTCGAATGGCTACACCTTC	CASSIRTGSNGYTF	-	TRBD1	TRBV6-2/TRBV6-3	TRBJ1-2
TGTGCCAGCAGCCTTCTAGACCCTAATTCACCCCTCCACTTT	CASSLLDPNSPLHF	-	-	TRBV5-5	TRBJ1-6
TGTGCCAGCAGCCATTTCCTCGGGGAGCTGTTTTTT	CASSHFLGELFF	-	-	TRBV7-3	TRBJ2-2
TGTGCCAGCAGGGTGACAGGGAACTACTATGGCTACACCTTC	CASRVTGNYYGYTF	few	TRBD1	TRBV27	TRBJ1-2
TGTGCCAGCAGCCTACAAACTTTCTCCTACAATGAGCAGTTCTTC	CASSLQTFSYNEQFF	-	-	TRBV11-3	TRBJ2-1
TGTGCCAGCAGTTCTAGGACAGGATTGGCTTTCTTT	CASSSRTGLAFF	-	TRBD1	TRBV27	TRBJ1-1
TGCAGCGTTACGAGAGGGAGCACAGATACGCAGTATTTT	CSVTRGSTDTQYF	-	-	TRBV29-1	TRBJ2-3
TGTGCCAGCAGTTTAAGTCCCCCGAACACTGAAGCTTTCTTT	CASSLSPPNTEAFF	-	-	TRBV27	TRBJ1-1
TGTGCCAGCAGGGACAGGTTTGGCGAACTGTTTTTT	CASRDRFGELFF	few	TRBD1	TRBV7-9	TRBJ1-4
TGTGCCAGCAACCTCGGGACAGGTGGGCGGAATGAGCAGTTCTTC	CASNLGTGGRNEQFF	-	TRBD1	TRBV28	TRBJ2-1
TGTGCCAGCAGCTTAGCGGGAGTAATAAACACCGGGGAGCTGTTTTTT	CASSLAGVINTGELFF	-	-	TRBV7-9	TRBJ2-2
TGCAGCGCCACCGCCACGACCAATGAGCAGTTCTTC	CSATATTNEQFF	few	-	TRBV29-1	TRBJ2-1
TGCAGCCCACGAGGAGGGCCTCCCTCCTACGAGCAGTACTTC	CSPRGGPPSYEQYF	-	-	TRBV29-1	TRBJ2-7
TGCGCCAGCAGCTTACTAGTCCCGACACAAGAGACCCAGTACTTC	CASSLLVPTQETQYF	few	-	TRBV5-1	TRBJ2-5
TGTGCCAGCAGTTTGATTAGCGGGGGCATAAAAGAGACCCAGTACTTC	CASSLISGGIKETQYF	-	TRBD2	TRBV27	TRBJ2-5
TGTGCCAGCAGAGCCGGGACAGTTAGCAATCAGCCCCAGCATTTT	CASRAGTVSNQPQHF	-	TRBD1	TRBV6-1	TRBJ1-5
TGTGCCAGCAGCTTAGAGGCGGGAGGGTTCACAGATACGCAGTATTTT	CASSLEAGGFTDTQYF	few	TRBD2	TRBV7-6	TRBJ2-3
TGTGCCAGCAGATCAAGCGCTGCGGTCATTCAGTACTTC	CASRSSAAVIQYF	-	-	TRBV12-3/TRBV12-4	TRBJ2-4
TGTGCCAGCGACAGGCCACCGGGCGGCTACACCTTC	CASDRPPGGYTF	few	-	TRBV6-6	TRBJ1-2
TGTGCCAGCAGTTACTCGGGCAGCACCAATGAAAAACTGTTTTTT	CASSYSGSTNEKLFF	many	-	TRBV6-5	TRBJ1-4
TGTGCCAGCAGCGAGGCTCCGAGCTCCTACAATGAGCAGTTCTTC	CASSEAPSSYNEQFF	-	-	TRBV3-1	TRBJ2-1